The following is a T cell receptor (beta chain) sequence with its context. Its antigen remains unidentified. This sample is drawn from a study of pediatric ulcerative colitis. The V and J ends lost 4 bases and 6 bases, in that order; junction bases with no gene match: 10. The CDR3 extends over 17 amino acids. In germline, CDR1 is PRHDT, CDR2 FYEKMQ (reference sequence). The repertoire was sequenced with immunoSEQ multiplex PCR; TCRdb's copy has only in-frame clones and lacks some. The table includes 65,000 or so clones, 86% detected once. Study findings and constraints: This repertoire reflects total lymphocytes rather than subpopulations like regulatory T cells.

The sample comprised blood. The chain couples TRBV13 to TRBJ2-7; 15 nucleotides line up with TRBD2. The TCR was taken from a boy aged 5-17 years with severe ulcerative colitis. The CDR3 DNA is TGTGCCAGCAGCTCGTCCCCGGGACTAGCGGGAGGAAGCGAGCAGTACTTC. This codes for CASSSSPGLAGGSEQYF.